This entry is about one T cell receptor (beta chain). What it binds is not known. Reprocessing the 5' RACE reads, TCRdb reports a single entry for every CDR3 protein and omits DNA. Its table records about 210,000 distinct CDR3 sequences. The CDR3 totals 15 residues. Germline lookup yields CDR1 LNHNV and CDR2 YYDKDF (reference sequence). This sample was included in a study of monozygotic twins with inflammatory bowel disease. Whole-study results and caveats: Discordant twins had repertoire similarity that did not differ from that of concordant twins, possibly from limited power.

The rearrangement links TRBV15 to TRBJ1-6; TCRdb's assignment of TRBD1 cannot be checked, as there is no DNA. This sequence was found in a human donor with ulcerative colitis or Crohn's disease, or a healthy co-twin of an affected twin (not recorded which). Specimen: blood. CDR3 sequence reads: CATSQSTGTGSPLHF.